These T cell receptor beta chains were read from a single sample in a study of neurological immune-mediated disorders. MiXCR, applied by TCRdb to the 5' RACE reads, yields one record per CDR3 protein. Among 80,000 or so distinct CDR3 sequences, about 9.4% were seen once, and the ten largest hold 1.7%. Material: PBMCs. Receptors originate from a man aged 50-59 years in good health. CDR3s include the opening cysteine and the closing phenylalanine or tryptophan. The D gene is left open where the match is weak. Clone size is shown for a subset of rows, as once, few, many or a class of expanded clone.

j_gene	v_gene	abundance	d_gene	CDR3aa	CDR3nt
TRBJ2-5	TRBV6-2/TRBV6-3	many	NA	CASRRQQETQYF	TGTGCCAGCCGGCGGCAGCAAGAGACCCAGTACTTC
TRBJ2-3	TRBV6-6	many	NA	CASFLPPDTQYF	TGTGCCAGCTTCCTACCCCCCGATACGCAGTATTTT
TRBJ2-5	TRBV12-3/TRBV12-4	many	NA	CASSTRGQETQYF	TGTGCCAGCAGCACCAGGGGTCAAGAGACCCAGTACTTC
TRBJ2-2	TRBV5-1	NA	NA	CASSFYICSVADRANTGELFF	NA
TRBJ2-3	TRBV10-3	NA	TRBD1	CAISEQGAAFPDTQYF	TGTGCCATCAGTGAGCAGGGGGCTGCTTTTCCAGATACGCAGTATTTT
TRBJ2-2	TRBV12-3/TRBV12-4	many	TRBD1	CASSRGQGAPTGELFF	TGTGCCAGCAGTCGAGGACAGGGGGCGCCCACCGGGGAGCTGTTTTTT
TRBJ2-5	TRBV12-3/TRBV12-4	many	NA	CASSSSVETQYF	TGTGCCAGCAGTTCTAGCGTGGAGACCCAGTACTTC
TRBJ1-5	TRBV6-6	many	TRBD1	CASSTGVLHSNQPQHF	TGTGCCAGCAGCACAGGGGTCCTTCATAGCAATCAGCCCCAGCATTTT
TRBJ1-1	TRBV5-1	many	TRBD1	CASSLWSNRGDTEAFF	TGCGCCAGCAGCTTGTGGTCTAACAGGGGTGACACTGAAGCTTTCTTT
TRBJ2-3	TRBV3-1	many	NA	CASSQGRYAKNTDTQYF	TGTGCCAGCAGCCAAGGGAGGTACGCCAAAAACACAGATACGCAGTATTTT
TRBJ2-2	TRBV5-1	few	TRBD2	CASSLDPPAGGTGELFF	TGCGCCAGCAGCTTGGACCCCCCGGCGGGAGGCACCGGGGAGCTGTTTTTT
TRBJ2-4	TRBV5-1	many	NA	CASSGTPGDHIQYF	TGCGCCAGCAGCGGAACTCCCGGGGACCACATTCAGTACTTC
TRBJ2-7	TRBV7-2	many	NA	CASSPKEGGKEQYF	TGTGCCAGCAGCCCAAAGGAGGGGGGGAAAGAGCAGTACTTC
TRBJ1-1	TRBV19	many	NA	CASSGLNRAAEAFF	TGTGCCAGTAGCGGGTTAAACAGGGCTGCTGAAGCTTTCTTT
TRBJ2-5	TRBV7-9	many	NA	CASSLSQQETQYF	TGTGCCAGCAGTTTGAGCCAGCAAGAGACCCAGTACTTC
TRBJ1-5	TRBV6-2/TRBV6-3	many	NA	CASSYLGSRNQPQHF	TGTGCCAGCAGTTACTTGGGGAGTCGGAATCAGCCCCAGCATTTT
TRBJ2-7	TRBV5-1	many	NA	CASSLVPGSHYEQYF	TGCGCCAGCAGCTTGGTCCCAGGGTCCCACTACGAGCAGTACTTC
TRBJ2-3	TRBV24-1	many	TRBD1	CATSDTGTAKDTQYF	TGTGCCACCAGTGATACCGGGACAGCCAAGGATACGCAGTATTTT
TRBJ2-6	TRBV6-6	many	NA	CASSYDSGANVLTF	TGTGCCAGCAGTTACGACTCTGGGGCCAACGTCCTGACTTTC
TRBJ2-1	TRBV7-9	many	NA	CASSPINEQFF	TGTGCCAGCAGCCCGATCAATGAGCAGTTCTTC
TRBJ2-3	TRBV20-1	many	NA	CSARVSGTDTQYF	TGCAGTGCTAGAGTTTCGGGGACAGATACGCAGTATTTT
TRBJ2-7	TRBV20-1	many	TRBD2	CSASHGAGASYEQYF	TGCAGTGCTTCCCATGGGGCGGGAGCTTCCTACGAGCAGTACTTC
TRBJ1-1	TRBV20-1	many	NA	CSAIPWETEAFF	TGCAGTGCTATCCCCTGGGAAACTGAAGCTTTCTTT
TRBJ1-4	TRBV7-2	many	NA	CASSSRPGMGSNEKLFF	TGTGCCAGCAGCTCCCGGCCAGGGATGGGGAGTAATGAAAAACTGTTTTTT
TRBJ1-1	TRBV6-6	many	NA	CASGEGTEAFF	TGTGCCAGCGGGGAGGGCACTGAAGCTTTCTTT
TRBJ2-7	TRBV5-1	many	NA	CASSLGTENYEQYF	TGCGCCAGCAGCTTGGGCACGGAAAACTACGAGCAGTACTTC
TRBJ1-4	TRBV7-2	many	NA	CASSLRQDEKLFF	TGTGCCAGCAGCTTGAGACAAGATGAAAAACTGTTTTTT
TRBJ2-1	TRBV7-7	many	TRBD2	CASSREEGSYNEQFF	TGTGCCAGCAGCCGGGAGGAGGGGTCCTACAATGAGCAGTTCTTC
TRBJ1-4	TRBV7-2	few	TRBD1	CASSLGDRAGNEKLFF	TGTGCCAGCAGCTTGGGGGACAGGGCGGGTAATGAAAAACTGTTTTTT
TRBJ1-1	TRBV6-5	many	NA	CASSYYSEGWNTEAFF	TGTGCCAGCAGTTACTATAGTGAAGGCTGGAACACTGAAGCTTTCTTT
TRBJ2-5	TRBV25-1	NA	NA	CASSEVRGGQETQYF	TGTGCCAGCAGTGAGGTGAGGGGTGGACAAGAGACCCAGTACTTC
TRBJ2-7	TRBV20-1	many	TRBD2	CSATGLAGRYEQYF	TGCAGTGCTACAGGACTAGCGGGCCGCTACGAGCAGTACTTC
TRBJ2-7	TRBV3-1	many	TRBD2	CASSTTSGISYEQYF	TGTGCCAGCAGTACTACTAGCGGCATCTCCTACGAGCAGTACTTC
TRBJ1-5	TRBV6-2/TRBV6-3	NA	TRBD1	CASSSSSQGSQPQHF	TGTGCCAGCAGTTCCTCCTCACAGGGGAGTCAGCCCCAGCATTTT
TRBJ2-1	TRBV7-8	many	TRBD2	CASSSTRTSGSHEQFF	TGTGCCAGCAGCTCCACCAGGACTAGCGGGAGCCATGAGCAGTTCTTC
TRBJ2-3	TRBV6-1	many	NA	CASHSAAGTDTQYF	TGTGCCAGCCACTCGGCGGCAGGCACAGATACGCAGTATTTT
TRBJ1-5	TRBV5-1	many	NA	CASSLEGIGDQPQHF	TGCGCCAGCAGTTTGGAGGGTATTGGGGATCAGCCCCAGCATTTT
TRBJ2-7	TRBV7-6	many	NA	CASSLGSTYEQYF	TGTGCCAGCAGCTTAGGTTCCACCTACGAGCAGTACTTC
TRBJ2-2	TRBV12-3/TRBV12-4	many	NA	CASSLALGQGTANTGELFF	TGTGCCAGCAGTTTGGCCCTCGGCCAGGGGACCGCGAACACCGGGGAGCTGTTTTTT
TRBJ2-5	TRBV5-1	many	NA	CASSLDRAGQETQYF	TGCGCCAGCAGCTTGGACCGAGCGGGTCAAGAGACCCAGTACTTC
TRBJ1-2	TRBV12-3/TRBV12-4	many	NA	CASSLRGAHGGYTF	TGTGCCAGCAGTTTAAGGGGGGCCCACGGTGGCTACACCTTC
TRBJ2-1	TRBV7-2	many	TRBD2	CASSFGPSGNNEQFF	TGTGCCAGCAGCTTCGGACCTAGCGGGAACAATGAGCAGTTCTTC
TRBJ2-5	TRBV2	many	NA	CASSERTRQTQYF	TGTGCCAGCAGCGAGAGGACGAGACAGACCCAGTACTTC
TRBJ1-5	TRBV20-1	many	NA	CSARAGNQPQHF	TGCAGTGCTAGAGCGGGAAATCAGCCCCAGCATTTT
TRBJ1-4	TRBV5-1	many	NA	CASSLAWGNAAKLFF	TGCGCCAGCAGCTTGGCCTGGGGTAATGCGGCGAAACTGTTTTTT
TRBJ2-1	TRBV4-2	many	NA	CASSQTTRGSYNEQFF	TGTGCCAGCAGCCAAACCACCAGAGGCTCCTACAATGAGCAGTTCTTC
TRBJ2-6	TRBV6-5	many	NA	CASSPREGGANVLTF	TGTGCCAGCAGCCCCAGGGAAGGTGGGGCCAACGTCCTGACTTTC
TRBJ2-4	TRBV7-9	many	NA	CASSLEGSIQYF	TGTGCCAGCAGCTTAGAGGGCTCCATTCAGTACTTC
TRBJ2-1	TRBV5-1	many	TRBD2	CASLPGTSVNEQFF	TGCGCCAGTCTACCCGGGACTAGCGTCAATGAGCAGTTCTTC
TRBJ2-7	TRBV7-9	many	NA	CASSLPRTLSYEQYF	TGTGCCAGCAGCTTACCCAGGACCCTATCCTACGAGCAGTACTTC
TRBJ1-3	TRBV5-1	many	NA	CASSQDTSGNTIYF	TGCGCCAGCAGCCAGGACACATCTGGAAACACCATATATTTT
TRBJ2-3	TRBV5-1	many	NA	CASSLEGRGPDTQYF	TGCGCCAGCAGCTTGGAGGGCAGGGGACCAGATACGCAGTATTTT
TRBJ2-5	TRBV3-1	many	NA	CASSHGPKLTETQYF	TGTGCCAGCAGCCATGGGCCTAAGCTGACGGAGACCCAGTACTTC
TRBJ1-2	TRBV5-1	many	NA	CASGEGENYGYTF	TGCGCCAGTGGAGAGGGGGAGAACTATGGCTACACCTTC